Shown below are 32 T cell receptor beta chains from a single sample sequenced in a study of identical twins. TCRdb fed the 5' RACE reads into MiXCR, producing one record per CDR3 protein. Of hundreds of thousands of distinct CDR3 sequences in the sample, approximately 8.5% are singletons; the top ten hold approximately 2.1%. These records were also assigned to another study, of yellow fever vaccine responses in identical twins.

Sequencing was performed on memory (CD45RO+) T cells sorted from blood. The origin of the receptors is a woman younger than 30 in good health.

The chain has TRBV7-8 and TRBJ2-1; D perhaps matches TRBD2 (5 bases). Germline values: CDR1 SGHVS, CDR2 FQNEAQ. The CDR3 covers 16 residues. Trimming removed 2 bases at V and 4 bases at J, with 15 bases between. The CDR3 spells CASSLPGNVLYNEQFF. CDR3 sequence (DNA): TGTGCCAGCAGCTTACCGGGGAATGTCTTATACAATGAGCAGTTCTTC.

This clonotype is a singleton in its sample. The chain couples TRBV5-5 to TRBJ2-7, with TRBD1 matching over 8 bases. The CDR3 has 15 residues. Unmatched junction bases numbered 16, after V lost 8 bases and J lost 6 bases. Looked up from germline, CDR1 is SGHKS and CDR2 is YYEKEE (reference sequence). The CDR3 DNA reads as TGTGCCAGGAGCCCCGGCGGGACAGGTAGAGGCGAGCAGTACTTC. It is translated as CARSPGGTGRGEQYF.

This clonotype was seen ten or more times. V usage is TRBV12-3 or TRBV12-4 and J usage is TRBJ2-1, with 7 bases matching TRBD2. The CDR3 runs to 14 residues. The junction had 11 bases not matched to a gene; V was cut back by 6 bases and J by 9 bases. The CDR3 coding sequence is TGTGCCAGCAGCTTCGGACTAGGATTAGGTGAGCAGTTCTTC. Translated: CASSFGLGLGEQFF.

V and J are TRBV3-1 and TRBJ2-1; 12 nucleotides align to TRBD2. The CDR3 loop spans 16 amino acids. J lost 10 bases, V lost 1 base, and 8 bases had no gene match. The V gene's germline CDR1 is LGHDT and CDR2 YNNKEL (reference sequence). Here the CDR3 reads CASSQVLAGGPGEQFF. CDR3 sequence (DNA): TGTGCCAGCAGCCAAGTTCTAGCGGGGGGGCCAGGGGAGCAGTTCTTC.

The table lists this clonotype with many counts. This chain uses TRBV4-1 with TRBJ2-5, with D uncertain. This CDR3 contains 15 residues. V was clipped by 2 bases and J by 2 bases, with 12 bases between them. Germline V gene data show CDR1 as MGHRA and CDR2 as YSYEKL. CDR3 sequence reads: CASSQSPVLQETQYF. The CDR3 nucleotides are TGCGCCAGCAGCCAATCCCCGGTCCTACAAGAGACCCAGTACTTC.

The table lists this clonotype with many counts. The chain couples TRBV10-3 to TRBJ1-6; D gene unclear. The CDR3 consists of 14 residues. V lost 5 bases and J lost 3, with 8 bases in between. Germline V gene sequence: CDR1 ENHRY, CDR2 SYGVKD. CDR3 region: CAISTADYNSPLHF. The CDR3, as DNA: TGTGCCATCAGTACCGCAGACTATAATTCACCCCTCCACTTT.

This clonotype has a handful of counts. V and J are TRBV6-5 and TRBJ1-2, with a weak D call TRBD1 (6 bases). V was clipped by 6 bases and J by 7 bases, with 15 bases between them. In germline, CDR1 is MNHEY, CDR2 SVGAGI. The CDR3 contains 13 residues. CDR3 DNA: TGTGCCAGCAGCTTAGGGACACATGGTGGCTACACCTTC. This gives the protein CASSLGTHGGYTF.

This clonotype was recorded at least ten times. The chain is built from TRBV5-1 and TRBJ1-2, with TRBD1 matching 7 bases. Trimming cost V 2 bases and J 8 bases; bases outside gene matches: 15. Germline loops: CDR1 SGHRS, CDR2 YFSETQ. The CDR3 is 16 amino acids. The DNA for the CDR3 is TGCGCCAGCAGCTTCGGACGGACAGGAACCCGAGGGGGCTACACCTTC. Its protein product is CASSFGRTGTRGGYTF.

The chain recombines TRBV6-1 with TRBJ2-3, with 11 bases identical to TRBD2. Germline lookup yields CDR1 MNHNS and CDR2 SASEGT. The V segment lost 6 bases and the J segment 1 base; nucleotides outside the gene matches: 6. The CDR3 consists of 16 residues. CDR3 sequence: CASSSISGGGTDTQYF. The CDR3 bases are TGTGCCAGCAGCTCGATTAGCGGGGGGGGCACAGATACGCAGTATTTT.

This clonotype has at least ten counts. This chain connects TRBV5-1 to TRBJ1-3; 7 bases are a match to TRBD1. CDR3 length equals 14 residues. Germline-derived CDR1 and CDR2 are SGHRS and YFSETQ. Losses at the gene ends were 6 bases for V and 0 bases for J; bases not matched to a gene: 3. The chain's CDR3 is CASTGGGSGNTIYF. The CDR3 DNA is TGCGCCAGCACAGGGGGAGGCTCTGGAAACACCATATATTTT.

This clonotype was recorded many times. V is TRBV5-1 and J is TRBJ2-1, with 14 positions matching TRBD2. Looked up from germline, CDR1 is SGHRS and CDR2 is YFSETQ. Unmatched junction bases numbered 8, after V lost 0 bases and J lost 0 bases. This CDR3 comprises 20 residues. CDR3 sequence (DNA): TGCGCCAGCAGCTTGGATAGGACTAGCGGGGGGACTAGCTCCTACAATGAGCAGTTCTTC. This gives the protein CASSLDRTSGGTSSYNEQFF.

This clonotype has at least ten counts. The rearrangement uses TRBV11-2 and TRBJ2-5; D uncertain. Between the trimmed V and J ends, which lost 5 bases and 4 bases, there was a span of 17 bases. The CDR3 covers 15 residues. Germline CDR1 is SGHAT and CDR2 is FQNNGV. The CDR3 here is CASSRLPGFSETQYF. The CDR3 DNA sequence: TGTGCCAGCAGCCGCCTGCCCGGGTTTTCAGAGACCCAGTACTTC.

This clonotype was observed many times. The CDR3 loop is CASRPTRDNNNEQFF. In DNA, the CDR3 is TGTGCCAGCAGACCCACCCGGGACAACAACAATGAGCAGTTCTTC. The chain carries TRBV7-2 and TRBJ2-1; the D gene is possibly TRBD1 (6 bases). The CDR3 totals 15 residues. Trimming took off 6 bases at V and 5 bases at J, with 17 bases between the two ends. Germline-derived CDR1 and CDR2 are SGHTA and FQGNSA. Full variable domain (remainder filled in from reference TRBV7-2 and TRBJ2-1): GAGVSQSPSNKVTEKGKDVELRCDPISGHTALYWYRQSLGQGLEFLIYFQGNSAPDKSGLPSDRFSAERTGGSVSTLTIQRTQQEDSAVYLCASRPTRDNNNEQFFGPGTRLTVL.

This clonotype was seen at least ten times. The rearrangement links TRBV5-1 to TRBJ2-7; TRBD2 matches 8 bases. There are 14 residues in the CDR3. Germline values: CDR1 SGHRS, CDR2 YFSETQ. Trimming at V came to 1 base and at J to 2 bases, leaving 2 bases not matched to a gene. In nucleotides, the CDR3 is TGCGCCAGCAGCTTGAACGGGGGGGCCTACGAGCAGTACGTC. It is translated as CASSLNGGAYEQYV.

This clonotype was detected a few times. The V call is TRBV19, the J call TRBJ1-1; D perhaps matches TRBD1 (6 bases). V gave up 7 bases and J gave up 1 base, with 13 bases separating them. CDR3 length equals 14 residues. Germline V gives CDR1 LNHDA, CDR2 SQIVND (reference sequence). CDR3 residues: CASKVRGPNTEAFF. CDR3 DNA sequence: TGTGCCAGTAAAGTCCGGGGGCCGAACACTGAAGCTTTCTTT.

This chain connects TRBV3-1 to TRBJ2-1, with D uncertain. Germline-derived CDR1 and CDR2 are LGHDT and YNNKEL (reference sequence). The CDR3 consists of 15 residues. The V end was cut by 3 bases, the J end by 4 bases, with 13 bases between. The CDR3 reads CASSQSVRSYNEQFF. The DNA for the CDR3 is TGTGCCAGCAGCCAGAGCGTAAGGTCTTACAATGAGCAGTTCTTC.

This clonotype was recorded a few times. The gene calls are TRBV10-3 and TRBJ2-5; perhaps TRBD1 as D (6 bases). Trimming pared 3 bases from V and 4 bases from J, leaving 15 bases between. The CDR3 runs 15 residues. Germline-derived CDR1 and CDR2 are ENHRY and SYGVKD. CDR3: CAISDPNRERETQYF. DNA for the CDR3: TGTGCCATCAGTGACCCGAACAGGGAGAGAGAGACCCAGTACTTC.

This clonotype was seen more than once but under ten times. The chain carries TRBV20-1 and TRBJ2-3, with 15 bases identical to TRBD2. Germline loops: CDR1 DFQATT, CDR2 SNEGSKA (reference sequence). Losses at the gene ends were 5 bases for V and 9 bases for J; bases not matched to a gene: 6. There are 14 residues in the CDR3. As DNA, the CDR3 is TGCAGTGCTCCACGGACTAGCGGGGGGGGGACGCAGTATTTT. Translation gives CSAPRTSGGGTQYF.

The genes are TRBV28 and TRBJ2-3; D may be TRBD2 (6 bases). CDR1 MDHEN and CDR2 SYDVKM come from the germline V gene. The V and J ends lost 6 bases and 0 bases respectively, with 13 bases between them. This CDR3 is built from 15 residues. The CDR3 sequence: CASRTAGKSTDTQYF. The DNA of the CDR3 is TGTGCCAGCAGGACAGCGGGCAAGAGCACAGATACGCAGTATTTT.

The rearrangement uses TRBV25-1 and TRBJ2-5; D is undetermined. Trimming stripped 0 bases from V and 5 bases from J, with 13 bases between. The CDR3 is made up of 15 amino acids. Germline CDR1 is MGHDK and CDR2 is SYGVNS. The CDR3 region has the DNA TGTGCCAGCAGTGAATATGACTTCGAACGGGAGACCCAGTACTTC. Protein product: CASSEYDFERETQYF.

This clonotype showed up many times. This rearrangement joins TRBV29-1 to TRBJ1-2; TRBD1 matches 9 bases. The germline V gene encodes CDR1 SQVTM and CDR2 ANQGSEA. The CDR3 consists of 15 residues. Trimming at V came to 6 bases and at J to 2 bases, leaving 10 bases not matched to a gene. The CDR3, as DNA: TGCAGCGTCCATACTCCCGGGACAGGGAACTATGGCTACACCTTC. Residues: CSVHTPGTGNYGYTF.

V usage is TRBV7-6 and J usage is TRBJ1-3; no clear D gene. V gave up 2 bases and J gave up 2 bases, with 10 bases separating them. Per germline, CDR1 SGHVS and CDR2 FNYEAQ. The CDR3 sequence is 15 residues long. The CDR3: CASSLNMAAGNTIYF. CDR3 in DNA: TGTGCCAGCAGCTTAAACATGGCCGCTGGAAACACCATATATTTT.

The rearrangement uses TRBV20-1 and TRBJ2-1, with 11 bases aligning to TRBD2. The CDR3 has 16 residues. Germline V gene sequence: CDR1 DFQATT, CDR2 SNEGSKA (reference sequence). Trimming cost V 6 bases and J 3 bases; bases outside gene matches: 10. CDR3 nucleotide sequence: TGCAGTGCCCCGAGGACTAGCGGGCTAAGCTACAATGAGCAGTTCTTC. Protein sequence: CSAPRTSGLSYNEQFF.

The genes are TRBV6-5 and TRBJ2-1, with a weak D call TRBD1 (6 bases). Germline values: CDR1 MNHEY, CDR2 SVGAGI. V dropped 7 bases and J dropped 4 bases, with 8 bases sitting between them. The CDR3 covers 12 residues. CDR3 in amino acids: CASKQGYNEQFF. DNA for the CDR3: TGTGCCAGCAAACAGGGATACAATGAGCAGTTCTTC.

In this sample, this clonotype turned up many times. The chain links TRBV5-1 to TRBJ2-2; TRBD1 aligns across 7 bases. Germline CDR1 and CDR2: SGHRS and YFSETQ. The ends lost 3 bases at V and 6 bases at J; junction bases unmatched: 8. The CDR3 is made up of 15 amino acids. The CDR3 region has the DNA TGCGCCAGCAGCTGGGCCGACAGGGCCCCCGGGGAGCTGTTTTTT. Translating it yields CASSWADRAPGELFF.

The V gene is TRBV10-2, the J gene TRBJ1-2, with D unresolved. V was clipped by 3 bases and J by 0 bases, with 8 bases between them. Germline CDR1 is WSHSY and CDR2 is SAAADI. There are 14 residues in the CDR3. The CDR3 loop is CASSELEANYGYTF. CDR3 nucleotide sequence: TGCGCCAGCAGTGAACTAGAGGCTAACTATGGCTACACCTTC.

This clonotype occurred many times. CDR3: CSGSRQLRETQYF. CDR3 DNA: TGCAGCGGGAGCAGGCAGCTTCGGGAGACCCAGTACTTC. The genes are TRBV29-1 and TRBJ2-5, with D uncertain. The CDR3 is made up of 13 amino acids. The germline V and J ends were trimmed by 7 bases and 5 bases, with 17 bases remaining between them. Germline V CDR1 and CDR2: SQVTM, ANQGSEA.

A word on this clonotype: Just one base apart from a much larger clone, this may be a read error. This rearrangement joins TRBV6-2 or TRBV6-3 to TRBJ1-4; D might be TRBD1 (5 bases). CDR1 MNHEY and CDR2 SVGEGT come from the germline V gene. CDR3 size: 14 residues. V gave up 6 bases and J gave up 7 bases, with 15 bases separating them. The CDR3 sequence: CASRSTRGIEKLFF. DNA for the CDR3: TGTGCCAGCAGATCGACAAGGGGCATTGAAAAACTGTTTTTT.

This clonotype was counted at least ten times. The V and J genes are TRBV11-1 and TRBJ2-1; TRBD2 matches 9 bases. CDR1 SGHAT and CDR2 FQDESV come from the germline V gene (reference sequence). V shed 4 bases and J 1 base; nucleotides not matched to a gene: 11. This CDR3 region has 18 residues. The CDR3 sequence: CASSSDSGSRRSYNEQFF. CDR3 DNA: TGTGCCAGCAGCTCCGATAGCGGGAGCCGGAGGTCCTACAATGAGCAGTTCTTC.

This clonotype was seen only a few times. The CDR3 DNA reads as TGTGCCAGCTCACAAGGACAGGGTGAAACATATGCTGAAGCTTTCTTT. This sequence encodes CASSQGQGETYAEAFF. V gene TRBV18 combines with J gene TRBJ1-1; 8 bases align to TRBD1. This CDR3 region has 16 residues. V trimming: 4 bases; J trimming: 6 bases; junction bases outside the gene matches: 13. Per germline, CDR1 KGHSH and CDR2 LQKENI.

This clonotype was seen more than once but under ten times. The rearrangement joins TRBV6-1 to TRBJ1-5; D unresolved. Trimming pared 6 bases from V and 2 bases from J, leaving 11 bases between. The germline gives CDR1 MNHNS, CDR2 SASEGT. The CDR3 extends over 14 amino acids. CDR3 in amino acids: CASSLMRGNQPQHF. CDR3 in DNA: TGTGCCAGCAGCCTAATGAGGGGCAATCAGCCCCAGCATTTT.

This clonotype was observed at least ten times. The rearrangement joins TRBV5-5 to TRBJ2-1, with TRBD1 as a possible D gene (5 bases). Germline V gives CDR1 SGHKS, CDR2 YYEKEE (reference sequence). Trimming removed 3 bases from V and 5 bases from J, with 12 bases in between. This CDR3 is built from 14 residues. CDR3 in amino acids: CASSSSVGDNEQFF. The CDR3 nucleotides are TGTGCCAGCAGCTCAAGTGTAGGGGACAATGAGCAGTTCTTC.